This T cell receptor beta chain is from a study of cytomegalovirus exposure and HLA in healthy donors. Use of 60 Vbeta and 13 Jbeta primers characterized the PCR. This table comes from immunoSEQ multiplex PCR, and its TCRdb copy is limited to in-frame clones, with some not included. The sample includes approximately 77,000 clones, 60% to 85% of them seen just once. This clone was found a few times. Its target is unknown. Whole-study results and caveats: Later analysis showed TCR association rates varying by HLA locus, highest for DRB1 and lowest for HLA-C. Both high specificity and high sensitivity reportedly marked the classifier's diagnosis of cytomegalovirus status. Previously analyzed data showed that most TCR beta V segments were productive at a frequency of about 90% or about 30%.

The material sequenced was PBMCs. The TCR comes from a man aged 35 to 55 in good health and CMV-seronegative.

CDR3 sequence reads: CASSESALAGGPNTGELFF. CDR3 bases: TGTGCCAGCAGTGAATCTGCCCTAGCGGGAGGGCCGAACACCGGGGAGCTGTTTTTT. The V and J genes are TRBV2 and TRBJ2-2, with TRBD2 matching over 12 bases. This CDR3 comprises 19 residues. The germline CDR1 and CDR2 sequences are SNHLY and FYNNEI. Unmatched junction bases numbered 7, after V lost 2 bases and J lost 0 bases.